The 15 T cell receptor beta chains below all came from one sample that was sequenced in a study of radiotherapy plus CTLA-4 blockade in lung cancer. The assay was immunoSEQ multiplex PCR, and TCRdb's table has in-frame clones only and misses some. The sample includes 90,000 or so clones, 83% of them seen just once. Sample: peripheral blood, taken from a patient treated with radiotherapy plus ipilimumab. The receptors come from a human donor with non-small cell lung cancer who had stable disease on radiotherapy plus ipilimumab.

The chain recombines TRBV5-1 with TRBJ1-3; no clear D gene. The CDR3 is 16 amino acids. Looked up from germline, CDR1 is SGHRS and CDR2 is YFSETQ. Trimming stripped 0 bases from V and 0 bases from J, with 10 bases between. DNA for the CDR3: TGCGCCAGCAGCTTGGAGGCGGGTCTCTCTGGAAACACCATATATTTT. Translated: CASSLEAGLSGNTIYF.

This clone has just one count. This sequence joins TRBV13 and TRBJ2-7; D gene uncertain. The CDR3 is 12 residues long. The V gene lost 5 bases and the J gene lost 0 bases, with 5 bases spanning the gap. Germline V gene data show CDR1 as PRHDT and CDR2 as FYEKMQ (reference sequence). The CDR3 DNA reads as TGTGCCAGCAGCCCCCGCTCCTACGAGCAGTACTTC. It codes for CASSPRSYEQYF.

V is TRBV5-1 and J is TRBJ2-1; 14 bases are a match to TRBD2. The CDR3 runs 13 residues. J lost 9 bases, V lost 8 bases, and 4 bases had no gene match. The germline V gene encodes CDR1 SGHRS and CDR2 YFSETQ. The CDR3 loop reads CASGLAGGAEQFF. In nucleotides, the CDR3 is TGCGCCAGTGGACTAGCGGGGGGTGCTGAGCAGTTCTTC.

The chain joins TRBV6-6 to TRBJ2-1, with 11 positions matching TRBD2. Germline V CDR1 and CDR2: MNHNY, SVGAGI (reference sequence). The CDR3 spans 16 residues. V shed 0 bases and J 6 bases; nucleotides not matched to a gene: 4. The CDR3: CASSYSATSGTNEQFF. The CDR3 DNA follows: TGTGCCAGCAGTTACTCAGCGACTAGCGGGACCAATGAGCAGTTCTTC.

This clone was recorded only once. The chain has TRBV28 and TRBJ2-3; no reliable D call. CDR3 size: 12 residues. CDR1 is MDHEN and CDR2 is SYDVKM in the germline V gene. V was pared by 3 bases and J by 2 bases, with 3 bases between. The CDR3, as DNA: TGTGCCAGCAGTTTTTCCACAGATACGCAGTATTTT. It is translated as CASSFSTDTQYF.

This sequence joins TRBV5-1 and TRBJ2-5; the D is unclear. The CDR3 runs 14 residues. Looked up from germline, CDR1 is SGHRS and CDR2 is YFSETQ. The V gene lost 0 bases and the J gene lost 1 base, with 7 bases spanning the gap. CDR3 loop: CASSLGQLQETQYF. Here the CDR3 DNA reads TGCGCCAGCAGCTTGGGGCAGCTCCAAGAGACCCAGTACTTC.

The J gene is TRBJ2-3, the V gene TRBV29-1, with 14 bases fitting TRBD2. CDR1 and CDR2 (germline): SQVTM, ANQGSEA. J lost 5 bases, V lost 6 bases, and 4 bases had no gene match. CDR3 length: 14 residues. The CDR3 DNA follows: TGCAGCGTCTCCGGGACTAGCGGGAGAGATACGCAGTATTTT. Protein: CSVSGTSGRDTQYF.

The gene calls are TRBV7-2 and TRBJ1-1; tentative D call: TRBD1 (5 bases). Trimming pared 7 bases from V and 1 base from J, leaving 13 bases between. Per germline, CDR1 SGHTA and CDR2 FQGNSA. The CDR3 runs 14 residues. Written as DNA, the CDR3 is TGTGCCAGCACCCGGGGACTTCCGAACACTGAAGCTTTCTTT. Its translation is CASTRGLPNTEAFF.

This sequence joins TRBV7-8 and TRBJ1-1, with D perhaps TRBD1 (5 bases). The V end lost 2 bases, the J end lost 5 bases, and 15 bases lay between the germline ends. There are 15 residues in the CDR3. Germline values: CDR1 SGHVS, CDR2 FQNEAQ. In DNA, the CDR3 is TGTGCCAGCAGCTTACTGACCCAAAGGGGTACTGAAGCTTTCTTT. Amino acids: CASSLLTQRGTEAFF.

This clone has only a few counts. The chain employs TRBV6-1 and TRBJ2-5; 7 positions agree with TRBD1. CDR1 and CDR2 from the germline V gene are MNHNS and SASEGT. J lost 4 bases, V lost 4 bases, and 3 bases had no gene match. The length of the CDR3 is 13 residues. CDR3 in DNA: TGTGCCAGCAGTGGCCGGGACAGAGAGACCCAGTACTTC. Protein: CASSGRDRETQYF.

This clone has only a few counts. The chain links TRBV11-2 to TRBJ1-5; D call uncertain. The V gene's germline CDR1 is SGHAT and CDR2 FQNNGV. The V and J ends lost 1 base and 4 bases respectively, with 5 bases between them. This CDR3 has 13 amino acids. The CDR3: CASSLARNQPQHF. CDR3 bases: TGTGCCAGCAGCTTAGCCCGGAATCAGCCCCAGCATTTT.

This clone was observed a handful of times. The genes are TRBV5-4 and TRBJ2-7, with a weak D call TRBD1 (6 bases). Trimming cost V 2 bases and J 2 bases, with 14 bases left between them. Germline lookup yields CDR1 SGHNT and CDR2 YYREEE (reference sequence). The CDR3 is made up of 15 amino acids. The CDR3 nucleotides are TGTGCCAGCAGCTTTGACCAGGGGAGCACCTACGAGCAGTACTTC. It is translated as CASSFDQGSTYEQYF.

The V and J genes are TRBV7-8 and TRBJ2-1; 7 nucleotides match TRBD2. This CDR3 spans 14 amino acids. The J segment lost 4 bases and the V segment lost 4 bases, leaving 4 bases of the junction unmatched. The germline V gene has CDR1 SGHVS and CDR2 FQNEAQ. This CDR3 is CASSSSGLYNEQFF. CDR3 nucleotides: TGTGCCAGCAGCTCCTCGGGACTATACAATGAGCAGTTCTTC.

The genes are TRBV19 and TRBJ2-4; TRBD1 matches 7 bases. Trimming removed 5 bases from V and 0 bases from J; junction bases left unmatched: 7. CDR1 is LNHDA, CDR2 SQIVND, per germline (reference sequence). There are 16 residues in the CDR3. The CDR3 loop is CASSADRALAKNIQYF. CDR3 nucleotide sequence: TGTGCCAGTAGTGCCGACAGGGCTCTAGCCAAAAACATTCAGTACTTC.

In its sample, this clone was seen once. This chain uses TRBV5-6 with TRBJ1-2; D unresolved. From germline, CDR1 is SGHDT and CDR2 YYEEEE. V lost 2 bases, J lost 0 bases, and 5 bases lay in between. There are 13 residues in the CDR3. The CDR3 protein is CASSFPANYGYTF. The CDR3 DNA sequence: TGTGCCAGCAGCTTCCCTGCTAACTATGGCTACACCTTC. Full variable domain (outside the CDR3, taken from reference TRBV5-6 and TRBJ1-2): DAGVTQSPTHLIKTRGQQVTLRCSPKSGHDTVSWYQQALGQGPQFIFQYYEEEERQRGNFPDRFSGHQFPNYSSELNVNALLLGDSALYLCASSFPANYGYTFGSGTRLTVV.